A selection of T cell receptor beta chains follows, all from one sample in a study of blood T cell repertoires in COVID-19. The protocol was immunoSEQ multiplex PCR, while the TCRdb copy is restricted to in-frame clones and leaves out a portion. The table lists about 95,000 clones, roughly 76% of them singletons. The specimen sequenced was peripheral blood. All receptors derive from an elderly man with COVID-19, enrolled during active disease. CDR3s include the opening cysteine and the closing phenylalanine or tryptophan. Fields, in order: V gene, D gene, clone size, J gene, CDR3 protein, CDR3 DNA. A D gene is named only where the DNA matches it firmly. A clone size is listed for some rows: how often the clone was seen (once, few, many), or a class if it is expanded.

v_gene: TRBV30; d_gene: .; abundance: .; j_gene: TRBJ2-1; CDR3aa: CALAREINEQFF; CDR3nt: TGTGCCCTGGCCCGGGAGATCAATGAGCAGTTCTTC
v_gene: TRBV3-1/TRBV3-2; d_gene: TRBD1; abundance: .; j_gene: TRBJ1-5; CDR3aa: CASSPTGSVQPQHF; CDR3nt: TGTGCCAGCAGCCCGACAGGGTCGGTTCAGCCCCAGCATTTT
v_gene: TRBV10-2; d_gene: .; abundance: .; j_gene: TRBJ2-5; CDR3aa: CASRAGEKTQYF; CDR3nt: TGCGCCAGCAGGGCGGGCGAAAAGACCCAGTACTTC
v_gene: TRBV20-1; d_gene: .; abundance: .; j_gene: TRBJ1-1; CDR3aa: CSASRGTEAFF; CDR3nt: TGCAGTGCTAGCAGGGGCACTGAAGCTTTCTTT
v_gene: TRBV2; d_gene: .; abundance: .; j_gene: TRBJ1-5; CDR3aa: CASVDNPGQPQHF; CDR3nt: TGTGCCAGCGTCGACAATCCTGGGCAGCCCCAGCATTTT
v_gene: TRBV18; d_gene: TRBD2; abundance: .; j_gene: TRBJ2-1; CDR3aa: CASSPSGGARYNEQFF; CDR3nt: TGTGCCAGCTCACCTAGCGGGGGGGCGAGATACAATGAGCAGTTCTTC
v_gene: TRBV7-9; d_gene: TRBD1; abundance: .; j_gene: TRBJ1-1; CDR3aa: CASSTYTGVMNTEAFF; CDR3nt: TGTGCCAGCAGCACTTACACAGGGGTGATGAACACTGAAGCTTTCTTT
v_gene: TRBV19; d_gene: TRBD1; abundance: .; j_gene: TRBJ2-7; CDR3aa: CASSGPGQGAYEQYF; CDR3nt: TGTGCCAGTAGTGGGCCGGGACAGGGGGCTTACGAGCAGTACTTC
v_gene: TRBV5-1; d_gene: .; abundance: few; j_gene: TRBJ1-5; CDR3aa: CASSPAGTLGGPQHF; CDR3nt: TGCGCCAGCAGCCCCGCAGGGACTCTCGGGGGGCCCCAGCATTTT
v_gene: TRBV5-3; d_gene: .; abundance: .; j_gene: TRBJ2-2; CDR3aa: CARSFLTMKAENTGELFF; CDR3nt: TGTGCCAGAAGCTTTTTGACCATGAAAGCGGAGAACACCGGGGAGCTGTTTTTT
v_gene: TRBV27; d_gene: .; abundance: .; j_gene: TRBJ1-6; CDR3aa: CASSLYGTEGNSPLHF; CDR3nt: TGTGCCAGCAGTTTATATGGGACTGAGGGTAATTCACCCCTCCACTTT
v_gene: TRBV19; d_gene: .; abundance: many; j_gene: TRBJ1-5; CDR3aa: CASSISGTDSNQPQHF; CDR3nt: TGTGCCAGTAGTATTAGCGGGACGGATAGCAATCAGCCCCAGCATTTT
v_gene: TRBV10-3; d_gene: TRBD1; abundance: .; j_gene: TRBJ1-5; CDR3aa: CAIRGTGTDQPQHF; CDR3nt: TGTGCCATCAGAGGGACAGGGACAGATCAGCCCCAGCATTTT
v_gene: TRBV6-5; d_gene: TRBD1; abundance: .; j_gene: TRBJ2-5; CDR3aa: CASSYSKGTDQETQYF; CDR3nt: TGTGCCAGCAGCTACTCGAAAGGGACAGACCAAGAGACCCAGTACTTC
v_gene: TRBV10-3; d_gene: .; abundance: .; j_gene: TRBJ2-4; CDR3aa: CAIRIGNIQYF; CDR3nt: TGTGCCATCAGGATCGGGAACATTCAGTACTTC
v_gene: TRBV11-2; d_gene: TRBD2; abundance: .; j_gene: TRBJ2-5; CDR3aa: CASSLARLADQETQYF; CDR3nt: TGTGCCAGCAGCTTGGCAAGACTAGCGGATCAAGAGACCCAGTACTTC
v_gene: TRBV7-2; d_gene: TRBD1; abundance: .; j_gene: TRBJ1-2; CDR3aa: CASSLFPGGVNYGYTF; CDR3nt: TGTGCCAGCAGCTTATTTCCAGGGGGTGTTAACTATGGCTACACCTTC
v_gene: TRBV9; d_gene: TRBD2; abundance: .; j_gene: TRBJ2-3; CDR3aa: CASSPPRGGRSTQYF; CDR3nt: TGTGCCAGCAGCCCCCCGCGGGGGGGCCGTAGTACGCAGTATTTT
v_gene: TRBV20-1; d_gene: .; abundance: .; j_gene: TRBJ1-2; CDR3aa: CSAYWGGGYTF; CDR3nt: TGCAGTGCGTATTGGGGGGGCGGCTACACCTTC
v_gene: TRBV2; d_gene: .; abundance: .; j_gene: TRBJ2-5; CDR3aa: CASSENQQETQYF; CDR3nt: TGTGCCAGCAGTGAAAACCAGCAAGAGACCCAGTACTTC
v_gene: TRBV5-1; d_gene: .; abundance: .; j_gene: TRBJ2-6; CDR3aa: CASRLQPSGANVLTF; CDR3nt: TGCGCCAGCAGGCTACAGCCCTCTGGGGCCAACGTCCTGACTTTC
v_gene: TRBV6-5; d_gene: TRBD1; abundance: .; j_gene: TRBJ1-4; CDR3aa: CASKPGGNEKLFF; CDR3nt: TGTGCCAGCAAGCCAGGGGGCAATGAAAAACTGTTTTTT
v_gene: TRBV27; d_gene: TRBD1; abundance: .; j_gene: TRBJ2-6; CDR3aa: CASSFGTGQFSSGANVLTF; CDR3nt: TGTGCCAGCAGTTTCGGGACAGGGCAATTTAGCTCTGGGGCCAACGTCCTGACTTTC
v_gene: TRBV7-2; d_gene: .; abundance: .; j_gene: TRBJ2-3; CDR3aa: CASSLEGGATSTDTQYF; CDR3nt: TGTGCCAGCAGCTTAGAGGGCGGGGCAACTAGCACAGATACGCAGTATTTT